The rows below give T cell receptor beta chains drawn from one sample of a study of regulatory T cells in long-lasting Graves disease. TCRdb independently ran MiXCR on the multiplex PCR reads; one entry per CDR3 protein. The sample yields 380,000 or so distinct CDR3 sequences, 15% to 20% seen once. This same sample was also taken into another study, of T cells in Graves' hyperthyroidism and ophthalmopathy.

Sequences were derived from peripheral blood mononuclear cells (PBMCs), sampled at new diagnosis, from a patient treated with antithyroid drugs. Source of these receptors: a woman younger than 35 with Graves disease. The CDR3 runs from the conserved cysteine through the conserved F or W. A D gene is named only where the DNA matches it firmly. Expanded clones get a size class; other rows say once, few or many, or leave the size out.

CDR3 protein | CDR3 DNA | D gene | J gene | clone size | V gene
CAIRLTSGGADEQFF | TGTGCCATCAGGTTGACTAGCGGGGGGGCGGATGAGCAGTTCTTC | TRBD2 | TRBJ2-1 | few | TRBV10-3
CASSYKLGGLAGAMRNTGELFF | TGTGCCAGCAGTTACAAGCTAGGGGGACTAGCGGGAGCGATGCGGAACACCGGGGAGCTGTTTTTT | TRBD2 | TRBJ2-2 | many | TRBV6-5
CASRIRTSGANVLTF | TGTGCCAGCAGGATTCGGACTTCTGGGGCCAACGTCCTGACTTTC | . | TRBJ2-6 | . | TRBV6-4
CASRGEGAGTEAFF | TGTGCCAGCAGGGGCGAGGGGGCGGGAACTGAAGCTTTCTTT | TRBD1 | TRBJ1-1 | many | TRBV3-1
CAISVGGPNTGELFF | TGTGCCATCAGTGTCGGGGGGCCCAACACCGGGGAGCTGTTTTTT | . | TRBJ2-2 | . | TRBV10-3
CASSLAGHTEAFF | TGTGCCAGCAGCTTGGCGGGGCACACTGAAGCTTTCTTT | . | TRBJ1-1 | many | TRBV7-2
CASSLVAGGAYEQYF | TGTGCCAGCAGTTTAGTAGCGGGAGGAGCCTACGAGCAGTACTTC | TRBD2 | TRBJ2-7 | many | TRBV6-5
CASSLERGDTDTQYF | TGCGCCAGCAGCTTGGAACGGGGGGACACAGATACGCAGTATTTT | TRBD2 | TRBJ2-3 | many | TRBV5-1
CASSLAPGNTEAFF | TGCGCCAGCAGCTTGGCTCCCGGGAACACTGAAGCTTTCTTT | . | TRBJ1-1 | many | TRBV5-1
CASSLDGIGIIPYEQYF | TGCGCCAGCAGCTTGGATGGAATCGGAATTATCCCCTACGAGCAGTACTTC | . | TRBJ2-7 | many | TRBV5-1
CASSLVSAGQETQYF | TGTGCCAGCAGCTTGGTGTCGGCGGGACAAGAGACCCAGTACTTC | . | TRBJ2-5 | . | TRBV5-6
CASSQGSEKTGELFF | TGTGCCAGCAGCCAAGGTAGCGAGAAGACCGGGGAGCTGTTTTTT | . | TRBJ2-2 | . | TRBV11-2
CASSSGGISGYGYTF | TGCGCCAGCAGCTCGGGGGGGATCTCCGGCTATGGCTACACCTTC | . | TRBJ1-2 | . | TRBV5-1
CASSLVVGNEQYF | TGTGCCAGCAGCTTAGTGGTAGGAAACGAGCAGTACTTC | . | TRBJ2-7 | many | TRBV7-8
CASSFGGNTIYF | TGTGCCAGCAGTTTTGGGGGAAACACCATATATTTT | . | TRBJ1-3 | few | TRBV7-8
CASSLGRGLEQYF | TGTGCCAGCAGTTTAGGCAGGGGTCTCGAGCAGTACTTC | . | TRBJ2-7 | . | TRBV28
CASSEFGGLETQYF | TGTGCCAGCAGCGAATTCGGGGGCCTAGAGACCCAGTACTTC | . | TRBJ2-5 | . | TRBV9
CASSLTSLAGVTYNEQFF | TGTGCCAGCAGCTTGACTTCCCTAGCGGGAGTAACCTACAATGAGCAGTTCTTC | TRBD2 | TRBJ2-1 | few | TRBV5-8
CASSFLTGNYGYTF | TGTGCCAGCAGTTTTTTGACAGGGAACTATGGCTACACCTTC | TRBD1 | TRBJ1-2 | . | TRBV28
CASSRSQGRAETQYF | TGTGCCAGCAGCCGCAGCCAGGGACGGGCAGAGACCCAGTACTTC | . | TRBJ2-5 | many | TRBV3-1
CSAGVGTGGFRGYNEQFF | TGCAGTGCGGGGGTGGGGACAGGGGGGTTCCGGGGTTACAATGAGCAGTTCTTC | TRBD1 | TRBJ2-1 | few | TRBV20-1
CASSLLTGGGNEQFF | TGTGCCAGCAGTTTATTGACGGGAGGGGGGAATGAGCAGTTCTTC | TRBD2 | TRBJ2-1 | many | TRBV12-3/TRBV12-4
CSARVLRGRTGEMLYEQYF | TGCAGTGCTAGAGTCCTACGGGGGAGGACCGGAGAGATGTTGTACGAGCAGTACTTC | . | TRBJ2-7 | . | TRBV20-1
CASTQDSRVGGELFF | TGTGCCAGCACCCAGGACTCGCGGGTGGGCGGGGAGCTGTTTTTT | . | TRBJ2-2 | . | TRBV2
CASMDGLYGYTF | TGTGCCAGTATGGACGGCCTTTATGGCTACACCTTC | . | TRBJ1-2 | . | TRBV19
CATSDLYPGPPEQFF | TGTGCCACCAGTGACTTATACCCAGGGCCGCCTGAGCAGTTCTTC | . | TRBJ2-1 | few | TRBV24-1
CASSWPGHYNEQFF | TGCGCCAGCAGCTGGCCGGGACACTACAATGAGCAGTTCTTC | . | TRBJ2-1 | many | TRBV5-1
CASSLFERDYETQYF | TGTGCCAGCAGCTTGTTCGAGCGGGATTATGAGACCCAGTACTTC | TRBD2 | TRBJ2-5 | many | TRBV5-4
CATQTSGRTDTQYF | TGTGCCACCCAGACTAGCGGGAGGACAGATACGCAGTATTTT | TRBD2 | TRBJ2-3 | . | TRBV19
CASTPGQGNDEQFF | TGTGCTAGCACTCCGGGACAGGGTAACGATGAGCAGTTCTTC | TRBD1 | TRBJ2-1 | few | TRBV12-5
CASSALKTSGTLTEQYF | TGTGCCAGCAGTGCCCTTAAGACATCGGGCACGCTAACCGAGCAGTACTTC | . | TRBJ2-7 | many | TRBV6-1
CSASGASGPWREQYF | TGCAGTGCTAGCGGGGCTAGCGGTCCGTGGAGGGAGCAGTACTTC | TRBD2 | TRBJ2-7 | many | TRBV20-1
CASSQRGQPNTEAFF | TGTGCCAGCAGCCAACGGGGACAGCCTAACACTGAAGCTTTCTTT | TRBD1 | TRBJ1-1 | few | TRBV14
CASLGLAGGYQETRYF | TGTGCCTCCCTCGGACTAGCGGGGGGGTACCAAGAGACCCGGTACTTC | TRBD2 | TRBJ2-5 | . | TRBV2
CASSLQGAFIYEQYF | TGTGCCAGCAGTCTACAGGGGGCGTTTATCTACGAGCAGTACTTC | TRBD1 | TRBJ2-7 | many | TRBV12-3/TRBV12-4
CASSLASGGGDGYTF | TGTGCCAGCAGCTTAGCGTCAGGGGGCGGGGATGGCTACACCTTC | TRBD1 | TRBJ1-2 | . | TRBV11-2
CASSEGPRTDSGSGYTF | TGTGCCAGCAGTGAAGGGCCCCGGACAGACTCAGGATCTGGCTACACCTTC | . | TRBJ1-2 | many | TRBV2
CASSEVERAGARGYTF | TGTGCCAGCAGTGAAGTCGAACGGGCAGGGGCTAGAGGCTACACCTTC | . | TRBJ1-2 | few | TRBV6-1